This TCR beta chain was documented in a study of blood T cell repertoires in COVID-19. For the study at large: In each case, the material was cDNA or gDNA derived from T cells, B-cell-depleted T cells, or PBMCs.

V lost 6 bases to trimming and J lost 9 bases; unmatched junction nucleotides: 9. Germline V gene lookup returns CDR1 WSHSY and CDR2 SAAADI. The length of the CDR3 is 15 residues. TCRdb's copy holds only in-frame clones and misses some; the assay was immunoSEQ multiplex PCR. The sample records about 150,000 clones, 80% to 90% being singletons. The receptor was derived from a woman in her sixties or seventies with active COVID-19. This chain uses TRBV10-2 with TRBJ2-1, with 12 bases lining up with TRBD2. The material sequenced was peripheral blood. The CDR3 DNA reads as TGCGCCAGCAGCCCCGGGACTAGCGGGTCTGGTGAGCAGTTCTTC. Residues: CASSPGTSGSGEQFF.